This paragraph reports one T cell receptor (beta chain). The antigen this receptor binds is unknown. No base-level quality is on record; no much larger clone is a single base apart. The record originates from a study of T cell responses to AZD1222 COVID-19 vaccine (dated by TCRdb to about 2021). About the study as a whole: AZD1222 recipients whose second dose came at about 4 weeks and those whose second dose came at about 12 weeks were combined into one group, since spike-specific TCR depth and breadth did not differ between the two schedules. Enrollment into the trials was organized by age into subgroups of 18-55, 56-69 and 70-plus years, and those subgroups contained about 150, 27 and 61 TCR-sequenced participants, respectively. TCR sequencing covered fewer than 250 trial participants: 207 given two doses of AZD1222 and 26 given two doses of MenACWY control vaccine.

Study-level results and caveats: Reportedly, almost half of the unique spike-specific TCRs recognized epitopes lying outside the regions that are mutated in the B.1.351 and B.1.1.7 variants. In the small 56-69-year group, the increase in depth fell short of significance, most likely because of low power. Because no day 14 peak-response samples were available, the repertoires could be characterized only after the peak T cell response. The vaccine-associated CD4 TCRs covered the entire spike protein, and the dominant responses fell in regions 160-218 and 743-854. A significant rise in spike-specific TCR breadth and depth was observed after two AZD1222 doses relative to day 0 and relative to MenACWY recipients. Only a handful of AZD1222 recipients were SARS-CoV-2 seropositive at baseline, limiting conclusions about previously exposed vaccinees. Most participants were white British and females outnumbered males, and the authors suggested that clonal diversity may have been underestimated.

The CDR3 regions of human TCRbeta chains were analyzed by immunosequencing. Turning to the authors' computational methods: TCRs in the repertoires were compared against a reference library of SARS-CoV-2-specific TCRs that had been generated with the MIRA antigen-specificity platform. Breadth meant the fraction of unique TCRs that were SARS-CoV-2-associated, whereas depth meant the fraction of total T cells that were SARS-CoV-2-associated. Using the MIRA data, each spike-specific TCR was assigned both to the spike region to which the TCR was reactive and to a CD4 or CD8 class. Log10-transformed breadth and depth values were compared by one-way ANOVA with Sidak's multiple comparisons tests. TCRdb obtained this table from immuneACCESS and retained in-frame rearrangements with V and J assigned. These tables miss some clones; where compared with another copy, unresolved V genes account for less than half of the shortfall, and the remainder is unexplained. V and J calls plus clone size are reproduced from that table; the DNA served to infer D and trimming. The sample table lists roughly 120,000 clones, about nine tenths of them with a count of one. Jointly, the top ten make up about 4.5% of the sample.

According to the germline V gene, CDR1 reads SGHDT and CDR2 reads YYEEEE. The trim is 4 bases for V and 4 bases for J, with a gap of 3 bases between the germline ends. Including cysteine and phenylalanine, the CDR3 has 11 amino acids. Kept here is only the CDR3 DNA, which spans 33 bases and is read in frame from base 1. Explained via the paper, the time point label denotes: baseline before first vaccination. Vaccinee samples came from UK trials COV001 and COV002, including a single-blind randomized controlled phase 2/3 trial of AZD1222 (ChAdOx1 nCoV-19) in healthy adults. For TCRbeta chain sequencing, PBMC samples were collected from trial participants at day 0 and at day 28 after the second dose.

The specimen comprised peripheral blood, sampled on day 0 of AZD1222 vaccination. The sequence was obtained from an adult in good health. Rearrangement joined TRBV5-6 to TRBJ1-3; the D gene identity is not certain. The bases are TGTGCCAGCAGCGTGGGAAACACCATATATTTT. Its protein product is CASSVGNTIYF. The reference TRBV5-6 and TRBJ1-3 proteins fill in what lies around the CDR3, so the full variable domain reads DAGVTQSPTHLIKTRGQQVTLRCSPKSGHDTVSWYQQALGQGPQFIFQYYEEEERQRGNFPDRFSGHQFPNYSSELNVNALLLGDSALYLCASSVGNTIYFGEGSWLTVV.